The clone carrying this TCR beta chain came up a few times. The antigen is undetermined. The data originate from a study of T cell repertoires in cytomegalovirus infection. MiXCR, applied by TCRdb to the reads, yields one record per CDR3 protein. The repertoire has roughly 70,000 distinct CDR3 sequences, roughly 20% of them found once; the top ten carry 55% to 75%. Germline-derived CDR1 and CDR2 are SGHTA and FQGNSA. The length of the CDR3 is 12 residues. V lost 6 bases, J lost 2 bases, and 7 bases lay in between. The source was CD8+ T cells from cultured PBMCs, collected from culture after CMV antigen stimulation. The chain uses TRBV7-2 and TRBJ1-1; D call uncertain. This TCR derives from a human donor in good health (CMV status not recorded). Some clones in this sample may be carry-over from other donors' samples. CDR3 coding DNA: TGTGCCAGCAGTGGGCTTAACACTGAAGCTTTCTTT. Protein: CASSGLNTEAFF.